This record looks at one T cell receptor (beta chain) sequence and its context. The germline V gene has CDR1 MGHRA and CDR2 YSYEKL. The CDR3 spans 16 residues. V dropped 0 bases and J dropped 0 bases, with 11 bases sitting between them. The repertoire was sequenced with immunoSEQ multiplex PCR; TCRdb's copy has only in-frame clones and lacks some. The sample includes about 130,000 clones, roughly 90% seen only once; the top ten take 4.2%. The sample is drawn from a study of T cell responses to AZD1222 COVID-19 vaccine. The sequenced sample was peripheral blood, obtained on day 0 of AZD1222 vaccination. The J gene is TRBJ1-1, the V gene TRBV4-1, with D unclear. The sequence derives from an adult in good health. The CDR3 nucleotides are TGCGCCAGCAGCCAAGACCGGACGGCGGTGAACACTGAAGCTTTCTTT. Translated: CASSQDRTAVNTEAFF.